This passage covers 5 T cell receptor beta chains from one sample sequenced in a study of CD8 T cells in ankylosing spondylitis. Each CDR3 protein gets one entry after TCRdb re-called the 5' RACE reads with MiXCR. The sample carries under 200,000 distinct CDR3 sequences, around a tenth recorded once. Sequenced sample: blood, either unsorted or a sorted T cell fraction (not recorded which). All receptors come from a female donor with ankylosing spondylitis or in good health (not recorded which).

This clonotype was observed a few times. The rearrangement joins TRBV2 to TRBJ2-4, with D unresolved. CDR1 SNHLY and CDR2 FYNNEI come from the germline V gene. V was pared by 8 bases and J by 0 bases, with 8 bases between. The CDR3 sequence is 13 residues long. CDR3 bases: TGTGCCAGCGTTGTCCTAGCCAAAAACATTCAGTACTTC. It specifies CASVVLAKNIQYF.

V and J are TRBV27 and TRBJ2-3; 8 bases agree with TRBD1. The CDR3 length is 16 residues. The V segment lost 7 bases and the J segment 2 bases; nucleotides outside the gene matches: 11. Germline CDR1 is MNHEY and CDR2 is SMNVEV (reference sequence). CDR3 protein: CASNGQGAPPTDTQYF. The CDR3 nucleotides are TGTGCCAGCAATGGTCAGGGGGCGCCTCCCACAGATACGCAGTATTTT.

This chain links TRBV2 with TRBJ1-4; D is unclear. This CDR3 is 11 amino acids long. The germline V gene has CDR1 SNHLY and CDR2 FYNNEI. V lost 2 bases to trimming and J lost 7 bases, with 2 bases between them. CDR3: CASSESEKLFF. CDR3 sequence (DNA): TGTGCCAGCAGTGAAAGTGAAAAACTGTTTTTT.

This chain joins TRBV12-5 and TRBJ2-1, with D unresolved. The V and J ends lost 0 bases and 1 base respectively, with 7 bases between them. Per germline, CDR1 LGHNT and CDR2 FRNRAP. CDR3 length equals 15 residues. In nucleotides, the CDR3 is TGTGCTAGTGGTTTGGTACAAGGGTCCTACAATGAGCAGTTCTTC. Translation gives CASGLVQGSYNEQFF. Based on the CDR3 plus reference TRBV12-5 and TRBJ2-1, the full variable domain is DARVTQTPRHKVTEMGQEVTMRCQPILGHNTVFWYRQTMMQGLELLAYFRNRAPLDDSGMPKDRFSAEMPDATLATLKIQPSEPRDSAVYFCASGLVQGSYNEQFFGPGTRLTVL.

The sample holds many counts of this clonotype. The rearrangement uses TRBV12-3 or TRBV12-4 and TRBJ2-7; D may be TRBD1 (6 bases). The CDR3 has 13 amino acids. The V and J ends lost 3 bases and 6 bases respectively, with 12 bases between them. The CDR3 DNA reads TGTGCCAGCAGTTTCAACAGGGCCGGCGAGCAGTACTTC. Its translation: CASSFNRAGEQYF.